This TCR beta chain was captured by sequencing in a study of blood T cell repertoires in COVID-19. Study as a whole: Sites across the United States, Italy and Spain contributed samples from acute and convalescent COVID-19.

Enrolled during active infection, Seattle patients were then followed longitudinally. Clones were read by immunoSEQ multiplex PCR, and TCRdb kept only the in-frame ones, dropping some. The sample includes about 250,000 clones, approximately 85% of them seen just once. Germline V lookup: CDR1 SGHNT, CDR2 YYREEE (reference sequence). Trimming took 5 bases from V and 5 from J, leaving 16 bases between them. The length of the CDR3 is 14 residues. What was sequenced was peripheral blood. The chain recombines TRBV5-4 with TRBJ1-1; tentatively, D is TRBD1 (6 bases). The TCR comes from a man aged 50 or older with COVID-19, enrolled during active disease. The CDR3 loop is CASRIRGGQTEAFF. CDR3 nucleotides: TGTGCCAGCAGGATCAGGGGAGGGCAAACTGAAGCTTTCTTT.